This T cell receptor (beta chain) was sequenced during a study of blood T cell repertoires in COVID-19. Study as a whole: In each case, the material was cDNA or gDNA derived from T cells, B-cell-depleted T cells, or PBMCs.

Patients at the Seattle site were enrolled during active infection and followed longitudinally. Produced via immunoSEQ multiplex PCR; TCRdb's table is partial and in-frame only. This table holds under 300,000 clones, 90% found once. The source material was peripheral blood. The receptor comes from a woman aged 55-75 years with COVID-19, enrolled during active disease.

This chain's CDR3 is CASSVMGANTEAFF. The CDR3 nucleotides are TGTGCCAGCAGCGTAATGGGGGCCAACACTGAAGCTTTCTTT. V and J are TRBV9 and TRBJ1-1, with D tentatively TRBD1 (6 bases). The CDR3 contains 14 residues. Trimming took off 1 base at V and 2 bases at J, with 9 bases between the two ends. Germline V CDR1 and CDR2: SGDLS, YYNGEE.